This TCR beta chain was identified in a study of Ad26.COV2.S vaccination and SARS-CoV-2 variants. Study information: Among those in the COV1001 Ad26.COV2.S trial arm was the donor. Study outcomes and limitations: Vaccine recipients and placebo recipients showed similar non-spike TCR breadth. Vaccinees reportedly had broad spike-specific CD8+ and CD4+ T cell responses.

The assay was immunoSEQ multiplex PCR, and TCRdb's table has in-frame clones only and misses some. This sample has around 400,000 clones; roughly four fifths occur once, and the top ten carry around 7.4%. As for treatment: around 19 received Ad26.COV2.S at low or high dose, single or two shots; about 5 received placebo; per-sample allocation not given. Sampling took place 63 days after the first vaccine or placebo injection. This adult donor, from Boston, was 18-55 years old. As regards this clone: Its antigen is as yet unknown.

CDR3 size: 15 residues. V lost 2 bases and J 2 bases, leaving 9 bases between the germline ends. Germline V gene lookup returns CDR1 MNHNY and CDR2 SVGAGI (reference sequence). The sequenced sample was peripheral blood, obtained in a trial of Ad26.COV2.S vaccine versus placebo. This receptor was obtained from a person between 18 and 59 years old who received the Ad26.COV2.S COVID-19 vaccine or a placebo. The chain has TRBV6-6 and TRBJ2-2; D is undetermined. The CDR3 nucleotides are TGTGCCAGCAGTTACCCCCTAGGCAACACCGGGGAGCTGTTTTTT. It specifies CASSYPLGNTGELFF.